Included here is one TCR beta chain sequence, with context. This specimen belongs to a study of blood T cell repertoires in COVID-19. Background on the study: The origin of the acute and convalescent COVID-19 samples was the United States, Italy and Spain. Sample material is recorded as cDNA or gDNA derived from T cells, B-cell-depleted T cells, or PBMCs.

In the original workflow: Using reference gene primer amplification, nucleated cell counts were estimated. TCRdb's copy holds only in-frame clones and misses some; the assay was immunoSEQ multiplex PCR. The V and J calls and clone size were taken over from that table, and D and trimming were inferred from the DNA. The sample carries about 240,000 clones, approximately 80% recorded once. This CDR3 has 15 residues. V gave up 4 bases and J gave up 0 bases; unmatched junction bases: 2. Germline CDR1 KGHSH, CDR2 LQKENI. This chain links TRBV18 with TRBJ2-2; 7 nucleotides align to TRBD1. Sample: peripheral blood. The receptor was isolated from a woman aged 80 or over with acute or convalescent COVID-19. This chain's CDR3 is CASSRDSPNTGELFF. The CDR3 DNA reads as TGTGCCAGCTCACGGGACAGCCCGAACACCGGGGAGCTGTTTTTT.